Each of the 28 T cell receptor beta chains below was sequenced from the same sample in a study of blood T cell repertoires in COVID-19. Sequenced by immunoSEQ multiplex PCR; TCRdb stores in-frame clones only, minus some. Of 80,000 to 95,000 clones listed, 70% to 90% are singletons. The sample was peripheral blood. The receptors come from a man over 45 with active or convalescent COVID-19.

V and J are TRBV19 and TRBJ2-3, with TRBD2 identical over 7 bases. Germline assignment: CDR1 LNHDA and CDR2 SQIVND (reference sequence). The V gene end was trimmed by 3 bases and the J gene end by 1 base; junction bases not matched to a gene: 7. The CDR3 is 16 amino acids. This CDR3 reads CASSILGGRGTDTQYF. Here the CDR3 DNA reads TGTGCCAGTAGTATTCTTGGCGGGAGAGGCACAGATACGCAGTATTTT.

The genes are TRBV11-2 and TRBJ2-5; D is undetermined. Per the germline V gene, CDR1 is SGHAT and CDR2 is FQNNGV. CDR3 length: 12 residues. V dropped 2 bases and J dropped 9 bases, with 10 bases sitting between them. The chain's CDR3 is CASSLSLEPQYF. The CDR3 nucleotides read TGTGCCAGCAGCTTAAGCTTGGAGCCCCAGTACTTC.

J is TRBJ2-1 and V is TRBV2; 9 nucleotides agree with TRBD2. V gave up 7 bases and J gave up 12 bases; unmatched junction bases: 19. This CDR3 is built from 16 residues. Germline CDR1 and CDR2: SNHLY and FYNNEI. This chain's CDR3 is CASKGPNFASGVPQFF. In DNA, the CDR3 is TGTGCCAGCAAGGGCCCCAATTTTGCTAGCGGGGTCCCGCAGTTCTTC.

V usage is TRBV5-1 and J usage is TRBJ2-2; no clear D gene. Trimming took 4 bases from V and 0 from J, leaving 4 bases between them. Germline lookup yields CDR1 SGHRS and CDR2 YFSETQ. CDR3 size: 13 residues. The CDR3 bases are TGCGCCAGCAGCCCGGCGAACACCGGGGAGCTGTTTTTT. It yields the protein CASSPANTGELFF.

This clone showed up just once. CDR3: CASRTGHTNYGYTF. The CDR3 DNA follows: TGTGCCAGCCGGACGGGACACACTAACTATGGCTACACCTTC. The chain employs TRBV19 and TRBJ1-2, with a weak D call TRBD1 (6 bases). The CDR3 runs 14 residues. Trimming removed 9 bases at V and 0 bases at J, with 14 bases between. The germline CDR1 and CDR2 sequences are LNHDA and SQIVND (reference sequence).

This clone was seen only once. One end of the junction does not line up with germline, which may come from a read error. This sequence joins TRBV6-1 and TRBJ2-7; D is ambiguous. The CDR3 runs 11 residues. Per the germline V gene, CDR1 is MNHNS and CDR2 is SASEGT. CDR3 sequence (DNA): TGTGCCAGCAGTGACCGCTACGCGCAGTACTTC. Protein: CASSDRYAQYF.

The gene calls are TRBV29-1 and TRBJ2-1; D may be TRBD2 (5 bases). The CDR3 is 12 residues long. Germline V gene sequence: CDR1 SQVTM, CDR2 ANQGSEA. The V end lost 6 bases, the J end lost 3 bases, and 9 bases lay between the germline ends. CDR3 DNA: TGCAGCGTCGGGGTCCGCTACAATGAGCAGTTCTTC. As protein: CSVGVRYNEQFF.

This clone was observed once. This chain joins TRBV2 and TRBJ1-2; a weak D match, TRBD1 (6 bases). Germline CDR1 is SNHLY and CDR2 is FYNNEI. CDR3 length equals 13 residues. V was clipped by 3 bases and J by 2 bases, with 7 bases between them. DNA for the CDR3: TGTGCCAGCAGTGACAGGGGAAACTATGGCTACACCTTC. This gives the protein CASSDRGNYGYTF.

The chain combines TRBV6-5 with TRBJ2-5, with 11 bases that match TRBD2. Germline V gene lookup returns CDR1 MNHEY and CDR2 SVGAGI. The CDR3 runs 15 residues. V lost 6 bases and J lost 4; bases outside the gene matches: 7. CDR3 in DNA: TGTGCCAGCAGCCTAGCGGGAGGATCAAGAGAGACCCAGTACTTC. Translation gives CASSLAGGSRETQYF.

The rearrangement joins TRBV5-8 to TRBJ2-5, with TRBD1 as a possible D gene (5 bases). The CDR3 length is 16 residues. The ends were cut back, 0 bases at V and 1 base at J, with 13 bases in the middle. Per the germline V gene, CDR1 is SGHTS and CDR2 is YDEGEE. This chain's CDR3 is CASSLVWGQIQETQYF. For the CDR3, the DNA is TGTGCCAGCAGCTTGGTCTGGGGCCAGATCCAAGAGACCCAGTACTTC.

This clone was seen only once. The chain is built from TRBV18 and TRBJ1-2, with 9 bases fitting TRBD1. The CDR3 spans 13 residues. Germline CDR1 reads KGHSH; CDR2 reads LQKENI. The V gene end was trimmed by 3 bases and the J gene end by 8 bases; junction bases not matched to a gene: 4. DNA of the CDR3: TGTGCCAGCTCACCCCGGACAGGGGACGGCTACACCTTC. Its translation is CASSPRTGDGYTF.

This clone occurred once. The CDR3, as DNA: TGTGCCATCAGTGCGGTGGGGGGGCTTAGCAATCAGCCCCAGCATTTT. This sequence encodes CAISAVGGLSNQPQHF. V is TRBV10-3 and J is TRBJ1-5, with D possibly TRBD1 on 6 matching bases. Trimming pared 4 bases from V and 0 bases from J, leaving 13 bases between. Germline V CDR1 and CDR2: ENHRY, SYGVKD. This CDR3 has 16 amino acids.

The chain employs TRBV7-2 and TRBJ2-3; 10 positions match TRBD2. V lost 5 bases and J lost 8; bases outside the gene matches: 4. The CDR3 is made up of 13 amino acids. Looked up from germline, CDR1 is SGHTA and CDR2 is FQGNSA. The CDR3 nucleotides are TGTGCCAGCAGCCCAGCGGGGGGGCTTACGCAGTATTTT. This sequence encodes CASSPAGGLTQYF.

In its sample, this clone was seen a few times. The chain couples TRBV30 to TRBJ2-1; 8 bases map to TRBD2. Trimming removed 0 bases from V and 8 bases from J; junction bases left unmatched: 12. The CDR3 is 16 amino acids. Germline loops: CDR1 GTSNPN, CDR2 SVGIG (reference sequence). The CDR3 spells CAWSVQGLVIKDEQFF. The CDR3 region has the DNA TGTGCCTGGAGTGTACAGGGACTAGTAATAAAGGATGAGCAGTTCTTC. The full variable domain, with the rest looked up from reference TRBV30 and TRBJ2-1, is SQTIHQWPATLVQPVGSPLSLECTVEGTSNPNLYWYRQAAGRGLQLLFYSVGIGQISSEVPQNLSASRPQDRQFILSSKKLLLSDSGFYLCAWSVQGLVIKDEQFFGPGTRLTVL.

This clone was detected a few times. The gene calls are TRBV11-2 and TRBJ1-1, with 8 bases that match TRBD1. CDR3 length: 13 residues. The V gene's germline CDR1 is SGHAT and CDR2 FQNNGV. Unmatched junction bases numbered 3, after V lost 5 bases and J lost 4 bases. The DNA of the CDR3 is TGTGCCAGCAGCAAGGACAGGGTCACTGAAGCTTTCTTT. Protein sequence: CASSKDRVTEAFF.

The table lists this clone with a count of one. V is TRBV6-6 and J is TRBJ2-2, with D perhaps TRBD1 (6 bases). Germline CDR1 is MNHNY and CDR2 is SVGAGI (reference sequence). This CDR3 contains 18 residues. V was clipped by 6 bases and J by 2 bases, with 22 bases between them. Here the CDR3 DNA reads TGTGCCAGCAGCCGAATTTTAACAGGGACCTCTAACACCGGGGAGCTGTTTTTT. Protein product: CASSRILTGTSNTGELFF.

The chain recombines TRBV5-6 with TRBJ1-6; 8 bases are a match to TRBD1. The J segment lost 9 bases and the V segment lost 3 bases, leaving 11 bases of the junction unmatched. This CDR3 spans 16 amino acids. Germline assignment: CDR1 SGHDT and CDR2 YYEEEE. As DNA, the CDR3 is TGTGCCAGCAGCTCACCGACGGACAGGGTTGGTTCACCCCTCCACTTT. Its translation is CASSSPTDRVGSPLHF. The full variable domain, its missing parts supplied by reference TRBV5-6 and TRBJ1-6, is DAGVTQSPTHLIKTRGQQVTLRCSPKSGHDTVSWYQQALGQGPQFIFQYYEEEERQRGNFPDRFSGHQFPNYSSELNVNALLLGDSALYLCASSSPTDRVGSPLHFGNGTRLTVT.

The chain has TRBV10-3 and TRBJ2-1; 7 nucleotides align to TRBD2. The CDR3 is 14 residues long. Germline CDR1 ENHRY, CDR2 SYGVKD. The V and J ends lost 4 bases and 0 bases, in that order; junction bases with no gene match: 0. The CDR3 loop is CAISGTSSYNEQFF. In DNA, the CDR3 is TGTGCCATCAGTGGGACTAGCTCCTACAATGAGCAGTTCTTC.

The chain's CDR3 is CASSFPGETQYF. The CDR3 DNA is TGTGCCAGCAGTTTCCCCGGAGAGACCCAGTACTTC. V is TRBV6-2 or TRBV6-3 and J is TRBJ2-5; no definite D call. The CDR3 spans 12 residues. Germline V gene sequence: CDR1 MNHEY, CDR2 SVGEGT. V was pared by 4 bases and J by 4 bases, with 7 bases between.

This chain joins TRBV6-5 and TRBJ2-3; D gene uncertain. Germline V gene data show CDR1 as MNHEY and CDR2 as SVGAGI. Trimming stripped 7 bases from V and 5 bases from J, with 7 bases between. The CDR3 consists of 11 residues. In DNA form, the CDR3 reads TGTGCCAGCATCCGAGGAGATACGCAGTATTTT. The encoded protein is CASIRGDTQYF.

This chain joins TRBV9 and TRBJ1-3; maybe TRBD1 (6 bases). Trimming took off 3 bases at V and 2 bases at J, with 12 bases between the two ends. The CDR3 has 15 amino acids. The germline gives CDR1 SGDLS, CDR2 YYNGEE. CDR3 loop: CASSARAGAGNTIYF. As DNA, the CDR3 is TGTGCCAGCAGCGCCCGGGCAGGGGCTGGAAACACCATATATTTT.

V gene TRBV5-6 combines with J gene TRBJ2-5; TRBD2 aligns across 7 bases. Germline V gene data show CDR1 as SGHDT and CDR2 as YYEEEE. The V gene end was trimmed by 6 bases and the J gene end by 2 bases; junction bases not matched to a gene: 16. The CDR3 contains 17 residues. The CDR3 region is CASNSLLGGRRQETQYF. CDR3 nucleotide sequence: TGTGCCAGCAACTCACTCCTGGGGGGGAGACGGCAAGAGACCCAGTACTTC.

The rearrangement links TRBV10-2 to TRBJ2-1; 7 bases line up with TRBD1. The junction had 12 bases not matched to a gene; V was cut back by 2 bases and J by 8 bases. CDR1 is WSHSY and CDR2 is SAAADI in the germline V gene. The length of the CDR3 is 16 residues. DNA of the CDR3: TGCGCCAGCAGTGAGGGGGCAGGGGGTTTGGCCGATGAGCAGTTCTTC. Translating it yields CASSEGAGGLADEQFF.

J is TRBJ1-6 and V is TRBV30; perhaps TRBD1 as D (6 bases). The germline V and J ends were trimmed by 0 bases and 7 bases, with 16 bases remaining between them. Germline V gene sequence: CDR1 GTSNPN, CDR2 SVGIG (reference sequence). This CDR3 spans 16 amino acids. The CDR3: CAWSVLSRTVNSPLHF. The CDR3 region has the DNA TGTGCCTGGAGTGTACTTTCTCGGACAGTAAATTCACCCCTCCACTTT.

This rearrangement joins TRBV2 to TRBJ2-7, with D tentatively TRBD1 (6 bases). From germline, CDR1 is SNHLY and CDR2 FYNNEI. V was clipped by 6 bases and J by 0 bases, with 15 bases between them. The CDR3 sequence is 15 residues long. The DNA for the CDR3 is TGTGCCAGCAGATCCAGGGGCCCAAGCTCCTACGAGCAGTACTTC. It specifies CASRSRGPSSYEQYF.

The V and J genes are TRBV29-1 and TRBJ2-1; the D gene is possibly TRBD2 (6 bases). V was pared by 5 bases and J by 8 bases, with 19 bases between. Germline V gene sequence: CDR1 SQVTM, CDR2 ANQGSEA. This CDR3 has 14 amino acids. The CDR3 is CSVKGRGFVDEQFF. The CDR3 DNA reads as TGCAGCGTTAAGGGACGGGGGTTTGTCGATGAGCAGTTCTTC.

This clone appeared once. The V gene is TRBV28, the J gene TRBJ1-5, with TRBD1 matching over 11 bases. Germline CDR1 and CDR2: MDHEN and SYDVKM. Trimming cost V 10 bases and J 4 bases; bases outside gene matches: 12. The CDR3 has 16 residues. CDR3 sequence: CATKGQGAEGNQPQHF. CDR3 nucleotide sequence: TGTGCCACCAAAGGACAGGGGGCGGAGGGGAATCAGCCCCAGCATTTT.

The chain recombines TRBV2 with TRBJ1-4; TRBD1 matches 9 bases. Germline V gives CDR1 SNHLY, CDR2 FYNNEI. The trim removed 8 bases at V and 0 bases at J, leaving 13 bases unmatched. This CDR3 is 18 amino acids long. The CDR3 DNA is TGTGCCAGCCAAGCGGAGGGGACAGGGATGGCAACTAATGAAAAACTGTTTTTT. This gives the protein CASQAEGTGMATNEKLFF.